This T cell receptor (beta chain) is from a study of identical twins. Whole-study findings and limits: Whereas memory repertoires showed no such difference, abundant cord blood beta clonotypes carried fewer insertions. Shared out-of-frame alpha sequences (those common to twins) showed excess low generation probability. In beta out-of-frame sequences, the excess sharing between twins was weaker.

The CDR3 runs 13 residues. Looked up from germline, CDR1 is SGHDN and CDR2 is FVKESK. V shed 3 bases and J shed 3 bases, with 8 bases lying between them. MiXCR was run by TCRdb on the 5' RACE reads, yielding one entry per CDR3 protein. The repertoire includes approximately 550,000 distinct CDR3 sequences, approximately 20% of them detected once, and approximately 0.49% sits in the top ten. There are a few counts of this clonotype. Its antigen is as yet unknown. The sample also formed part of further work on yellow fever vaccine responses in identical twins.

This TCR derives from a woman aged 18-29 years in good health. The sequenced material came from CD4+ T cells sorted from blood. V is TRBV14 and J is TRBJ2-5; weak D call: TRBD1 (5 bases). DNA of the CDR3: TGTGCCAGCAGCCATTTGACAGAAGAGACCCAGTACTTC. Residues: CASSHLTEETQYF.